This T cell receptor (beta chain) is from a study of blood T cell repertoires in COVID-19 (dated by TCRdb to the early 2020s). Regarding the research as a whole: Collaborator samples came from the United States, Italy and Spain and covered acute and convalescent phases of COVID-19. The prospective study material was composed of cDNA or gDNA derived from T cells, B-cell-depleted T cells, or PBMCs. Subjects who had been exposed to COVID-19, were actively infected with it, or had recovered from it provided the deeply sampled blood TCRbeta repertoires that made up the dataset. The repertoires were released in a freely available public database intended as a resource for research on the immune response to SARS-CoV-2. Samples came from the ongoing ImmuneRACE study (first 160 participants) plus 1,254 subjects from 6 global collaborators. Sample metadata almost always included a de-identified subject ID, COVID-19 status, age in years and sex. Where available, HLA class I and class II types were obtained from metadata supplied by the sample provider rather than from assay-based typing. What the research found in general, with its limitations: The quantity of clinical and demographic metadata differed by source and by participant and was supplied without curation.

This clone was recorded only once. Its antigen remains unidentified. No much larger clone exists at a distance of one base, and base qualities are not known. Collaborating institutions collected whole blood in K2EDTA tubes following their own protocols. For TCRbeta analysis, collaborators shipped samples in one of three forms: frozen whole blood, isolated PBMCs, or DNA extracted from either of those sample types. The immunoSEQ Assay, a bias-controlled multiplex PCR, was used to amplify TCRbeta CDR3 regions from genomic DNA. The authors' pipeline ran thus. The number of nucleated cells in each sample was estimated by amplification of reference gene primers within the assay. To quantify the absolute abundance of each unique TCRbeta CDR3 rearrangement, sequence reads were collapsed and filtered. For each sample, productive Simpson clonality was calculated as the square root of Simpson's diversity index over productive rearrangements. Here the immuneACCESS table is served through TCRdb, limited to in-frame sequences with V and J called. Missing clones are a known gap in these copies; in checked studies unresolved V genes cover under half, and the rest lacks a known reason. V, J and clone size were drawn from that table, and D and trimming were deduced from the DNA. Within this sample are 200,000 to 250,000 clones, with about four fifths of them counted one time only. Clones ranked in the top ten supply 4.7% of the sample.

The junction shows trimming of 5 bases on V and 4 bases on J, plus 14 bases between the germline ends. CDR3 length: 15 amino acids, cysteine to phenylalanine. Only the CDR3 DNA stays, 45 bases, in frame from base 1. As encoded in the germline V gene (reference sequence), CDR1 is MNHNY while CDR2 is SVGAGI. The rearrangement combines TRBV6-6 with TRBJ1-4; the D gene remains uncertain. The receptor was isolated from an older woman with acute or convalescent COVID-19. Specimen: peripheral blood. The CDR3 protein sequence reads: CASSARRVYNEKLFF. The sequence in DNA is TGTGCCAGCAGTGCCAGGCGGGTATATAATGAAAAACTGTTTTTT.